A selection of T cell receptor beta chains follows, all from one sample in a study of blood T cell repertoires in COVID-19. The method was immunoSEQ multiplex PCR; TCRdb's version includes in-frame clones alone and lacks a portion of them. The sample records 300,000 to 400,000 clones, around 89% being singletons. Input material: peripheral blood. The receptors come from a woman aged 25 to 39 with COVID-19, enrolled during active disease. The CDR3 runs from the conserved cysteine through the conserved F or W. Each record gives: V gene, D gene, J gene, clone size, CDR3 protein, CDR3 DNA. A D gene is named only where the DNA matches it firmly. Clone size is stated in some rows and not others, as once, few, many or a class when expanded.

TRBV9	-	TRBJ2-3	-	CASSVDPPGDTQYF	TGTGCCAGCAGCGTAGATCCCCCGGGAGATACGCAGTATTTT
TRBV25-1	TRBD1	TRBJ1-2	few	CASRDREDYGYTF	TGTGCCAGCCGGGACAGGGAAGACTATGGCTACACCTTC
TRBV19	TRBD2	TRBJ2-3	once	CASNKRGTYTDTQYF	TGTGCCAGTAATAAGCGGGGGACCTACACAGATACGCAGTATTTT
TRBV6-2/TRBV6-3	-	TRBJ2-5	once	CASSYPDTQETQYF	TGTGCCAGCAGTTACCCGGACACCCAAGAGACCCAGTACTTC
TRBV10-3	-	TRBJ1-2	-	CAISEAPKNYGYTF	TGTGCCATCAGTGAAGCACCTAAGAACTATGGCTACACCTTC
TRBV11-2	-	TRBJ2-1	-	CASSSPSDSKSEQFF	TGTGCCAGCAGCTCTCCCTCGGACAGTAAAAGTGAGCAGTTCTTC
TRBV5-1	-	TRBJ1-3	once	CASSLVGASSGNTIYF	TGCGCCAGCAGCTTGGTGGGGGCGAGCTCTGGAAACACCATATATTTT
TRBV6-2/TRBV6-3	-	TRBJ1-6	-	CASSYSSREGSPLHF	TGTGCCAGCAGTTACTCATCCCGGGAAGGTTCACCCCTCCACTTT
TRBV5-4	-	TRBJ2-1	-	CASSLAGRSYNEQFF	TGTGCCAGCAGCTTGGCAGGGCGCTCCTACAATGAGCAGTTCTTC
TRBV10-1	-	TRBJ2-1	-	CASSEGLALDNEQFF	TGCGCCAGCAGTGAGGGGCTAGCTCTTGACAATGAGCAGTTCTTC
TRBV4-3	-	TRBJ1-3	-	CASSQDNSLYSGNTIYF	TGCGCCAGCAGCCAAGATAACAGTCTCTACTCTGGAAACACCATATATTTT
TRBV2	TRBD1	TRBJ2-5	once	CASSVSAGGVTETQYF	TGTGCCAGCAGTGTGAGCGCAGGGGGCGTTACGGAGACCCAGTACTTC
TRBV18	TRBD1	TRBJ1-5	-	CASSEGTGQEQPQHF	TGTGCCAGCTCAGAAGGGACAGGGCAAGAACAGCCCCAGCATTTT
TRBV5-1	TRBD2	TRBJ2-1	-	CASSRESSGLYNEQFF	TGCGCCAGCAGCAGAGAGTCTAGCGGGCTCTACAATGAGCAGTTCTTC
TRBV18	-	TRBJ2-5	-	CASSPYRDPGETQYF	TGTGCCAGCTCACCCTACAGGGATCCGGGAGAGACCCAGTACTTC